The text below deals with one T cell receptor (beta chain). Its binding antigen is unknown. Base qualities are not at hand, and no much larger clone is one base apart. The cohort consisted of 650 to 700 healthy bone marrow donors. All cohort members were sampled while nominally healthy, although unrecorded immune exposures were likely present. The donor was CMV seronegative and belonged to the group of 350 to 400 seronegative cohort members. Every donor gave a peripheral blood sample, and the peripheral blood mononuclear cells from that sample were used for TCR beta sequencing. The Qiagen DNeasy Blood Extraction Kit was used to extract genomic DNA from the blood cell samples. This sample was taken from a study of cytomegalovirus exposure and HLA in healthy donors (dated by TCRdb to 2015 to 2018). About the investigation overall: According to an earlier analysis of several hundred of the donors, roughly 180 million T cells yielded 120 million or so unique TCR beta sequences and 276 Gb of sequence data. Roughly 300 gigabases of sequencing data and around 85 million unique TCR sequences made up an early release that covered 500 to 650 HLA-typed donors. The genetic ancestry cluster associated with self-reported Caucasian donors included 70% to 85% of the roughly 360 genotyped donors. The study aimed to test whether signatures of past pathogen exposure could be identified by cataloging public T cell receptors. Using immunosequencing, the study profiled T cell repertoires from around 680 subjects and related those repertoires to cytomegalovirus serostatus. Besides the first cohort of roughly 660 subjects, a separate validation cohort made up of over 100 different subjects was used. To predict cytomegalovirus infection status, the study brought together high-throughput TCR immunosequencing, statistical association of individual TCRs with disease status, and machine learning. A later analysis re-examined previously published TCR beta repertoires from several hundred donors and added high-resolution HLA genotyping to investigate patterns of TCR occurrence. Rather than drawing on any new phenotypic data, the later analysis identified candidate immune exposures from TCR beta sequences and the way those sequences occurred across donors. To decide whether each TCR beta V gene segment behaved as functional or pseudogenic, an earlier analysis of 587 of the donors relied on high-throughput TCR beta sequencing. Donor age, sex, ethnicity and CMV serostatus were collected together with the repertoire data. In a later genetic analysis, genome-wide SNP genotypes for 398 of the 666 donors were used, and that subset was treated as a discovery cohort. Every repertoire in the discovery cohort had been generated on one and the same sequencing platform. HLA typing covered class I and class II loci at four-digit resolution. Typing coverage varied by locus: about 629-630 donors for A, B, C, DRB1 and DQB1; roughly 560 for DQA1; about 570 for DPA1; roughly 450 for DPB1. Roughly five DR-DQ haplotypes were handled as single units for association and clustering, since linkage in the cohort was strong. On average, roughly 240,000 unique TCR beta nucleotide sequences were sequenced per donor among several hundred genotyped donors of the cohort, with 15% to 20% of those sequences being non-productive.

Overall study outcomes, separate from this receptor: This cohort had only TCR beta chains sequenced, and the lack of alpha or paired-chain data limited which features could be detected. A further reported finding was that TCR beta sequences accurately predicted the HLA-A and HLA-B alleles for most subjects in the first cohort. The authors suggested that the approach could potentially be generalized to other disease states and immunological phenotypes. Because counts were too low, about 15 rarely observed V segments, including chromosome 9 orphons, were left out of the earlier analysis of 500 to 650 of the donors. A later analysis found that most CMV-associated TCR beta chains appeared HLA-restricted, with HLA associations seemingly driven largely by CMV exposure. CMV serostatus was the only immune exposure information available for the cohort. Across donors, most TCR sequences were observed very rarely, whereas some public TCRs were present in many individuals. Linkage disequilibrium might explain the correlated functional status among segregating V segments, but an unknown experimental factor could not be ruled out. In a later analysis, more than 15,000 TCR beta sequences were associated with specific HLA alleles at a false discovery rate of 0.05. Assigning TCR associations to individual alleles was difficult when HLA alleles, especially DR and DQ, strongly co-occurred. A later analysis reported that several top co-occurrence clusters appeared linked to parvovirus B19, influenza, CMV and Epstein-Barr virus. The presence/absence analyses assumed that sequencing depth was roughly uniform across donors, and that assumption may not be true. A cluster of highly shared sequence variants was judged likely to be a technical artifact of the sequencing pipeline. A later genetic analysis reported fewer N-insertions in productive TCRs among donors in an Asian-associated ancestry cluster than the roughly 700-donor mean. In vitro tests confirmed that three of the cytomegalovirus-associated TCR beta chains recognize cytomegalovirus antigens. An earlier analysis of around 600 of the donors showed that most TCR beta V segments appeared in productive rearrangements either about 87% or about 30% of the time, which broadly matched IMGT annotations. An association between a missense DCLRE1C variant and V-gene and J-gene trimming of TCR beta chains was found in a later genetic analysis and replicated in an independent cohort. The 87-base-pair reads could not distinguish some IMGT-functional V segments, including TRBV6-2 and TRBV6-3, so those segments were excluded. Cytomegalovirus status was reported to be diagnosed by the classifier with high specificity and sensitivity in both the original and validation cohorts. In a later analysis, TCR association rates were found to vary across HLA loci, with the most associated TCRs seen for DRB1 alleles and the fewest for HLA-C alleles. HLA typing was unavailable for some donors at each locus, so association tests used only the typed subset. In a later analysis, HLA-associated TCR beta chains were found to be more clonally expanded and to have lower generation probabilities than equally common non-associated chains. The study gave a list of around 170 TCR beta chains associated with cytomegalovirus.

Library generation was performed with the immunoSEQ multiplex PCR assay. For the multiplex PCR, a mixture combining 60 forward primers for TCR Vbeta segments and 13 reverse primers for TCR Jbeta segments was used. The CDR3 region of rearranged TCR beta genes was amplified from genomic DNA with a multiplex PCR assay. The amplified TCR beta libraries were sequenced on the Illumina HiSeq System as 87-base-pair reads. In the authors' own workflow: Across the roughly 700 repertoires, a later analysis counted approximately 75 million unique TCR beta chains, roughly 11 million of which were shared by at least two donors. To remove PCR and sequencing errors, raw reads were error-corrected and collapsed into unique sequences using a nearest-neighbor algorithm that merged closely related sequences. To assign V, D and J gene segments, CDR3 sequences were aligned to IMGT reference sequences. For a sequence to be retained, a match of at least six nucleotides was required to both a V gene segment and a J gene segment. Rearrangements were called productive when the CDR3 lacked stop codons and stayed in frame with V and J; all others were non-productive. CDR3 was defined according to IMGT convention as the region running from the second conserved V-encoded cysteine to the conserved J-encoded phenylalanine. The earlier analysis of around 640 of the donors excluded sequences that lacked an unambiguous match to a single V gene segment. An earlier analysis of a few hundred of the donors classified V segments as functional when productive rearrangements were above 56.7% and as segregating when the standard deviation between donors was above 5%. A statistical classification framework was built for diagnosing cytomegalovirus status from the catalog of TCR beta chain sequences. A later analysis assigned V and J genes by comparing TCR nucleotide sequences with IMGT/GENE-DB human TR gene sequences. A later analysis assigned CDR3 sequences and most-parsimonious VDJ recombination scenarios with the TCRdist pipeline. In a later analysis, every TCR beta chain was defined by the combination of its CDR3 amino acid sequence and its V-gene family, and reads without a unique V-gene family were dropped. A later analysis removed 592 highly shared, low-generation-probability nucleotide sequences to deal with suspected cross-contamination and a sequencing artifact. In a later analysis, a clonal expansion index was calculated for each public chain from normalized within-repertoire ranks of inferred template counts. In a later analysis, generation probabilities were computed using a VDJ recombination model fitted to out-of-frame rearrangements, and the results were checked against IGoR. A later analysis scored TCR-TCR, TCR-HLA and TCR-CMV co-occurrence with hypergeometric tests, applying a repertoire-size bias correction to TCR pairs. To estimate false discovery rates, a later analysis permuted the HLA or CMV assignments 20 times. In a later analysis, co-occurring TCRs were grouped with DBSCAN, and TCRdist sequence similarity was added when clustering was performed within HLA-allele-positive subsets. Repertoires with fewer than 30,000 or more than 120,000 public chains were left out of co-occurrence clustering, as were five repertoires with anomalous nucleotide sharing. TCRdb took this table from immuneACCESS and kept in-frame rearrangements with V and J called. Such tables lack part of the clones; where checked against another copy, unresolved V genes explain under half of the gap, and the rest is unexplained. D and trimming were read from the DNA, whereas the V and J calls and clone size are those reported in that table. The sample contains over 130,000 clones, approximately 91% of them found a single time. Around 0.5% of the sample belongs to the ten largest clones.

V has 3 bases trimmed and J has 6 bases trimmed; junction bases matching no gene number 15. The cysteine opens and the phenylalanine closes a CDR3 of 17 amino acids. CDR3 DNA is the only sequence kept; it has 51 bases, read in frame from the first base. CDR1 MDHEN and CDR2 SYDVKM were looked up in the germline V gene. The V gene is TRBV28 and the J gene is TRBJ2-7, and 9 junctional nucleotides match TRBD2. The sample comprised PBMCs. This sequence was found in a woman in her 40s in good health and CMV-seronegative. CDR3 loop: CASSLREGSGSRREQYF. The DNA reads as follows: TGTGCCAGCAGTTTGAGGGAGGGTAGCGGGAGTAGGCGCGAGCAGTACTTC. The full variable domain, with segments outside the CDR3 supplied by the reference TRBV28 and TRBJ2-7 proteins, appears as DVKVTQSSRYLVKRTGEKVFLECVQDMDHENMFWYRQDPGLGLRLIYFSYDVKMKEKGDIPEGYSVSREKKERFSLILESASTNQTSMYLCASSLREGSGSRREQYFGPGTRLTVT.